These 21 T cell receptor beta chains were sequenced from one sample in a study of tumor and adjacent non-tumor tissue in lung cancer. This sample's RNA came from whole unsorted tissue. The library came from three nested PCR rounds adapted from ARM-PCR protocols. TCRdb analysed the multiplex PCR reads with MiXCR anew, one entry per CDR3 protein. The sample records over 100,000 distinct CDR3 sequences, more than 60% being singletons. Sequences were obtained from lung tumor tissue. The source is a woman aged 55-69 years with non-small cell lung cancer.

A note on this clonotype: An end of the junction does not agree with germline; a read error may underlie this. The gene calls are TRBV11-1 and TRBJ2-2; D may correspond to TRBD1 or TRBD2 (5 bases each). The CDR3 loop spans 16 amino acids. Germline CDR1 and CDR2: SGHAT and FQDESV (reference sequence). CDR3 nucleotide sequence: TGTACCGGCAGCGCCTGGACAAGGGTGAACACCGGGAAGCTGTTTTTT. Translated: CTGSAWTRVNTGKLFF. Full variable domain (rest looked up from reference TRBV11-1 and TRBJ2-2): EAEVAQSPRYKITEKSQAVAFWCDPISGHATLYWYRQILGQGPELLVQFQDESVVDDSQLPKDRFSAERLKGVDSTLKIQPAELGDSAMYLCTGSAWTRVNTGKLFFGEGSRLTVL.

Note on this clonotype: A much more abundant neighbour one base away suggests this may be a read error. This sequence joins TRBV5-4 and TRBJ1-1, with 8 bases matching TRBD1. CDR1 and CDR2 from the germline V gene are SGHNT and YYREEE (reference sequence). The CDR3 sequence is 14 residues long. The ends lost 10 bases at V and 3 bases at J; junction bases unmatched: 11. The chain's CDR3 is CASTRGQGDTEAFF. CDR3 DNA sequence: TGTGCCTCAACCCGTGGACAGGGAGACACTGAAGCTTTCTTT.

The sample holds one count of this clonotype. The junction shows a germline mismatch at one end, possibly a read error. CDR3 bases: TGTGCCAGCATTAGGGGAGCGCCGCCGCATTTTACGAAGCAGTATTTC. Protein product: CASIRGAPPHFTKQYF. The chain recombines TRBV28 with TRBJ2-7, with D perhaps being TRBD1 or TRBD2 (5 bases each). The CDR3 has 16 amino acids. CDR1 MDHEN and CDR2 SYDVKM come from the germline V gene.

Note on this clonotype: One junction end disagrees with the germline gene, perhaps due to a read error. In DNA, the CDR3 is TGTGCCAGCAGGAGAGGACGGGGATCTTACGAGCATTACTTC. It codes for CASRRGRGSYEHYF. The genes are TRBV6-2 or TRBV6-3 and TRBJ2-7; possibly TRBD2 for D (5 bases). This CDR3 has 14 amino acids. The germline V gene has CDR1 MNHEY and CDR2 SVGEGT.

This clonotype was counted once. The chain joins TRBV20-1 to TRBJ1-1; D is ambiguous. In germline, CDR1 is DFQATT, CDR2 SNEGSKA (reference sequence). The CDR3 totals 13 residues. V gave up 3 bases and J gave up 12 bases, with 20 bases separating them. The CDR3 loop is CSASLMWNTGTFF. CDR3 bases: TGCAGTGCTAGTCTCATGTGGAACACTGGAACTTTCTTT.

As concerns this clonotype: At one boundary the junction diverges from the germline segment, which might be a read error. The chain employs TRBV11-3 and TRBJ1-5, with 7 bases fitting TRBD1. From germline, CDR1 is SGHNT and CDR2 YENEEA. The length of the CDR3 is 18 residues. This chain's CDR3 is CASSVPDPGQKESQPQRF. The CDR3 DNA follows: TGTGCCAGCAGCGTACCCGACCCGGGACAGAAAGAGAGTCAGCCCCAGCGTTTT.

To note about this clonotype: A much larger clonotype is one base distant, so this may be a read error. The chain is built from TRBV28 and TRBJ2-1; D is unclear. The CDR3 extends over 14 amino acids. V was shortened by 5 bases and J by 7 bases, with 15 bases between the two germline ends. The V gene's germline CDR1 is MDHEN and CDR2 SYDVKM. The CDR3 DNA follows: TGTGCCAGCAGTGACCGGTCTAGACATAATGAGCAGTTCTTC. It encodes CASSDRSRHNEQFF.

Remarks on this clonotype: This could be a read error, since a much larger clone is one nucleotide away. The V call is TRBV6-5, the J call TRBJ2-1; 10 positions agree with TRBD2. The CDR3 consists of 16 residues. CDR1 MNHEY and CDR2 SVGAGI come from the germline V gene. The DNA for the CDR3 is TGTGTCAGCAACTCGAAGCGGGGGGGATCCTACAATGAGCAGTTCTTC. It encodes CVSNSKRGGSYNEQFF.

This clonotype was seen only a few times. The J gene is TRBJ1-2, the V gene TRBV28; possibly TRBD1 for D (5 bases). The CDR3 runs 13 residues. V lost 10 bases and J lost 8, with 20 bases in between. CDR1 and CDR2 (germline): MDHEN, SYDVKM. CDR3 region: CANRIGTHGGYTF. DNA of the CDR3: TGTGCCAACAGAATCGGGACTCACGGGGGCTACACCTTC.

Concerning this clonotype itself: A much larger clone lies one base from this, so it may be a read error. This sequence joins TRBV4-1 and TRBJ1-5; the D is unclear. The length of the CDR3 is 13 residues. The germline V gene has CDR1 MGHRA and CDR2 YSYEKL. Trimming removed 7 bases from V and 9 bases from J, with 16 bases in between. CDR3 DNA sequence: TGCGCCAGCACTCCGGATCCCGACGGGCCCCAGCATTTT. Residues: CASTPDPDGPQHF.

The chain is built from TRBV11-3 and TRBJ2-1, with 7 bases matching TRBD2. CDR1 and CDR2 (germline): SGHNT, YENEEA. V was clipped by 8 bases and J by 5 bases; unmatched bases: 12. This CDR3 has 15 residues. CDR3 bases: TGTGCCAGCGGTCGGGGCGGGGGTCAAGACAATGAGCAGTTCTTC. Translation gives CASGRGGGQDNEQFF.

To note about this clonotype: At one boundary the junction diverges from the germline segment, which might be a read error. This chain links TRBV5-1 with TRBJ2-7, with D perhaps matching TRBD1 (5 bases). Germline-derived CDR1 and CDR2 are SGHRS and YFSETQ. This CDR3 contains 15 residues. The chain's CDR3 is CASNLEQVRIYEQYF. In DNA, the CDR3 is TGCGCCAGCAACTTGGAACAGGTGCGGATTTACGAGCAGTACTTC.

As for this clonotype: Relative to the germline gene, one junction end is altered; a read error may explain this. This chain uses TRBV11-3 with TRBJ2-3; D ambiguous. The CDR3 has 13 residues. The germline gives CDR1 SGHNT, CDR2 YENEEA. CDR3 DNA sequence: TGTACCAGCAGAATGAGCCAAGGTGATACGCAGTTTTTT. This encodes CTSRMSQGDTQFF.

Comment on this clonotype: A much bigger clone sits one base away, suggesting this may be a read error. This sequence joins TRBV4-3 and TRBJ2-7; D may be TRBD2 (6 bases). The CDR3 contains 14 residues. CDR1 is LGHNA, CDR2 YSLEER, per germline. In nucleotides, the CDR3 is TGCGCCTGCAGCTCTGCACGGGGGATTAACGAGCAGTACTTC. Protein product: CACSSARGINEQYF.

The rearrangement joins TRBV20-1 to TRBJ2-2, with TRBD2 as a possible D gene (5 bases). Germline CDR1 and CDR2: DFQATT and SNEGSKA (reference sequence). The CDR3 spans 14 residues. CDR3 DNA sequence: TGCAGCTCCGCGGCTAGCAAGATCACCGGGGAGCTGTTTTTT. Translating gives CSSAASKITGELFF.

A word on this clonotype: One junction end disagrees with the germline gene, perhaps due to a read error. The rearrangement links TRBV11-2 to TRBJ1-6; 7 bases are shared with TRBD1. CDR1 is SGHAT, CDR2 FQNNGV, per germline. This CDR3 contains 15 residues. CDR3 nucleotides: TGTGCCAGCAGCTTAGTTATTGCAGGGGGGACACCCCCCCACTTT. Protein: CASSLVIAGGTPPHF.

Regarding this clonotype: Mismatch with germline at one junction end may stem from a read error. The rearrangement joins TRBV20-1 to TRBJ2-1, with D perhaps matching TRBD2 (5 bases). The CDR3 spans 11 residues. Germline V gene sequence: CDR1 DFQATT, CDR2 SNEGSKA (reference sequence). This CDR3 is CIARPRGFQFF. The CDR3 DNA is TGCATTGCTAGACCCCGAGGGTTCCAGTTCTTC.

The chain employs TRBV11-2 and TRBJ2-1; D gene uncertain. Germline CDR1 reads SGHAT; CDR2 reads FQNNGV. The germline V and J ends were trimmed by 2 bases and 0 bases, with 17 bases remaining between them. There are 18 residues in the CDR3. The CDR3 spells CASSLLGRSRLSYNEQFF. The DNA of the CDR3 is TGTGCCAGCAGCTTATTGGGTCGAAGCCGACTCTCCTACAATGAGCAGTTCTTC.

This clonotype has ten or more counts. The chain combines TRBV20-1 with TRBJ2-2; possible D gene TRBD2, 6 bases. The germline gives CDR1 DFQATT, CDR2 SNEGSKA (reference sequence). The CDR3 is made up of 15 amino acids. The V and J ends lost 5 bases and 5 bases respectively, with 18 bases between them. The CDR3 DNA is TGCAGTGCTCTTAAGGGGTGGGGGGTAACCGGGGAGCTGTTTTTT. Encoded protein: CSALKGWGVTGELFF.

With regard to this clonotype: The junction departs from germline at one end; a sequencing error may be responsible. The rearrangement uses TRBV11-3 and TRBJ1-1, with unresolved D. Germline V gives CDR1 SGHNT, CDR2 YENEEA. The CDR3 contains 15 residues. This CDR3 is CVNSLDSGRGTEVFF. CDR3 in DNA: TGTGTAAACAGCTTAGATTCGGGGAGAGGCACTGAAGTTTTCTTT.

The rearrangement joins TRBV6-2 or TRBV6-3 to TRBJ1-2, with TRBD1 identical over 9 bases. J gave up 6 bases and V 6 bases, and 5 bases lay outside the gene matches. The CDR3 spans 13 residues. Per the germline V gene, CDR1 is MNHEY and CDR2 is SVGEGT. For the CDR3, the DNA is TGTGCCAGCAGATCAACAGGGGGCCATGGCTACACCTTC. Amino acids: CASRSTGGHGYTF.